The rows below give T cell receptor beta chains drawn from one sample of a study of technical replicates of blood from a few donors. Sequencing was performed with immunoSEQ multiplex PCR; in TCRdb, only in-frame clones are kept and a portion is missing. This table holds some 87,000 clones, about 96% found once. Material: T cells isolated from PBMCs. The receptors originated from a human donor in good health. CDR3s include the opening cysteine and the closing phenylalanine or tryptophan. The D gene is left open where the match is weak. Expanded clones are given a class, and other clones once, few, many or no size at all.

TRBJ2-1 | TRBV5-8 | NA | NA | TGTGCCAGCAGATCCACCGCCCTTCTGGGACACATAAACAATGAGCAGTTCTTC | CASRSTALLGHINNEQFF
TRBJ2-3 | TRBV4-2 | NA | TRBD2 | TGTGCCAGCAGCCAACTAGCGGGGGTCACAGATACGCAGTATTTT | CASSQLAGVTDTQYF
TRBJ2-5 | TRBV28 | NA | NA | TGTGCCAGCAACCTTAGCGGAACGGAGACCCAGTACTTC | CASNLSGTETQYF
TRBJ2-7 | TRBV6-5 | NA | TRBD1 | TGTGCCAGCAGACGACAGGGTTCCTACGAGCAGTACTTC | CASRRQGSYEQYF
TRBJ1-2 | TRBV7-8 | NA | NA | TGTGCCAGCAGCTTTAATCTGGGGCGCAAGGATGGCTACACCTTC | CASSFNLGRKDGYTF
TRBJ1-2 | TRBV7-9 | NA | NA | TGTGCCAGCAGCTTGGCCGGGCAGGGGTACTCTGGCTACACCTTC | CASSLAGQGYSGYTF
TRBJ2-7 | TRBV11-3 | NA | NA | TGTGCCAGCAGCTTAAGGGACAAGACCTACGAGCAGTACTTC | CASSLRDKTYEQYF
TRBJ2-1 | TRBV6-1 | NA | NA | TGTGCCAGCAGTGAAGCGCTTCTGGGACACATCTACAATGAGCAGTTCTTC | CASSEALLGHIYNEQFF
TRBJ1-3 | TRBV9 | NA | NA | TGTGCCAGCAGCGTAGCTTTGGGGGGAAATCTAGATTTT | CASSVALGGNLDF
TRBJ1-5 | TRBV19 | NA | NA | TGTGCCAGTAGCTATCCGCGCAGGGCAGTTCAGCCCCAGCATTTT | CASSYPRRAVQPQHF
TRBJ2-1 | TRBV10-1 | NA | TRBD1 | TGCGCCAGCAACGGACAGGGGGGCCATGAGCAGTTCTTC | CASNGQGGHEQFF
TRBJ1-5 | TRBV19 | NA | NA | TGTGCCAGTACAATGGACAGTAGCAATCAGCCCCAGCATTTT | CASTMDSSNQPQHF
TRBJ1-5 | TRBV25-1 | NA | NA | TGTGCCAGCGGAATAGGGGGGGGCCAGCCCCAGCATTTT | CASGIGGGQPQHF
TRBJ2-3 | TRBV19 | NA | TRBD1 | TGTGCCAGTAGTATAGCGGGACAGGGTAGTGATACGCAGTATTTT | CASSIAGQGSDTQYF
TRBJ1-5 | TRBV15 | NA | NA | TGTGCCACCAGCAGAGAAAACACGGGGGAGCAGCCCCAGCATTTT | CATSRENTGEQPQHF
TRBJ1-1 | TRBV4-1 | NA | NA | TGCGCCAGCAGCCAAGATTCGGGGAGGGGATTAGAAGCTTTCTTT | CASSQDSGRGLEAFF
TRBJ2-5 | TRBV9 | NA | TRBD2 | TGTGCCAGCAGCGTAGAAGGGTTCGAGCGGGAGGGGGAGACCCAGTACTTC | CASSVEGFEREGETQYF
TRBJ2-1 | TRBV29-1 | NA | NA | TGCAGCGGTAGTCACCGGGACAAAGCCACCAATGAGCAGTTCTTC | CSGSHRDKATNEQFF
TRBJ1-1 | TRBV13 | NA | NA | TGTGCCAGCAGTTCCGGGACTCGGGCGGGAGCTTTCTTT | CASSSGTRAGAFF
TRBJ1-5 | TRBV6-5 | NA | NA | TGTGCCAGCTCACTCGGGACAAGCTTAACGCCCCAGCATTTT | CASSLGTSLTPQHF
TRBJ2-3 | TRBV7-2 | NA | NA | TGTGCCAGCAGCTTAATACTGCCCACAGATACGCAGTATTTT | CASSLILPTDTQYF
TRBJ2-1 | TRBV4-1 | NA | TRBD2 | TGCGCCAGCAGCCAAGGCGGCGGGAGCAATGAGCAGTTCTTC | CASSQGGGSNEQFF
TRBJ2-5 | TRBV6-6 | NA | TRBD2 | TGTGCCAGCAGTTACGAGGGAGGGCGGGAGACCCAGTACTTC | CASSYEGGRETQYF
TRBJ1-2 | TRBV10-2 | NA | TRBD1 | TGCGCCATTCCGGACAGGGAAGGTGGCTACACCTTC | CAIPDREGGYTF
TRBJ1-4 | TRBV19 | NA | NA | TGTGCCAGTAGTATCCAGGGAGGGAAGGAAAAACTGTTTTTT | CASSIQGGKEKLFF
TRBJ1-2 | TRBV28 | NA | NA | TGTGCCAGCAGCTTGGACACCTTCTTAACTGGCTACACCTTC | CASSLDTFLTGYTF
TRBJ2-3 | TRBV2 | NA | TRBD2 | TGTGCCAGCAGTGAACTAGGGGAGCGGGAAGGGGCAGATACGCAGTATTTT | CASSELGEREGADTQYF
TRBJ2-7 | TRBV28 | NA | NA | TGTGCCAGCAGTTCTCCGGGACTCTCCTACGAGCAGTACTTC | CASSSPGLSYEQYF
TRBJ2-7 | TRBV6-5 | NA | NA | TGTGCCAGCCAAAGTACAGGATTGTACGAGCAGTACTTC | CASQSTGLYEQYF
TRBJ2-5 | TRBV10-3 | NA | NA | TGTGCCATCAGTGACGCCGAGGCAGAGACCCAGTACTTC | CAISDAEAETQYF
TRBJ2-1 | TRBV7-9 | NA | NA | TGTGCCACCCTGGACAGTTTGGGCAATGAGCAGTTCTTC | CATLDSLGNEQFF
TRBJ2-1 | TRBV27 | once | TRBD1 | TGTGCCAGCAGTCCGACCCAGACAGGGGTCAATGAGCAGTTCTTC | CASSPTQTGVNEQFF
TRBJ2-7 | TRBV5-1 | NA | TRBD1 | TGCGCCAGCAGCCAGACAGGGAACTACGAGCAGTACTTC | CASSQTGNYEQYF
TRBJ1-2 | TRBV6-6 | NA | TRBD1 | TGTGCCAGCAGTTCCGACAGGGGGCTAGGCTACACCTTC | CASSSDRGLGYTF
TRBJ1-1 | TRBV29-1 | NA | NA | TGCAGCGTTGACGGTATTTCTGAAGCTTTCTTT | CSVDGISEAFF
TRBJ2-7 | TRBV13 | NA | TRBD1 | TGTGCCAGCACACCGGGACAGGGGTCTCGCGAGCAGTACTTC | CASTPGQGSREQYF
TRBJ1-1 | TRBV10-3 | NA | TRBD1 | TGTGCCACCTTAAGGACAGGGGAGAACACTGAAGCTTTCTTT | CATLRTGENTEAFF
TRBJ2-7 | TRBV9 | NA | TRBD2 | TGTGCCAGCAGCGTCGGGACTAGCAACTACGAGCAGTACTTC | CASSVGTSNYEQYF
TRBJ2-3 | TRBV6-5 | NA | TRBD2 | TGTGCCAGCAAGCGGGGAGGTATCGCAGATACGCAGTATTTT | CASKRGGIADTQYF
TRBJ1-1 | TRBV4-3 | NA | TRBD1 | TGCGCCAGCAGCCACCGAGGGGGCGACACTGAAGCTTTCTTT | CASSHRGGDTEAFF
TRBJ1-2 | TRBV29-1 | NA | TRBD1 | TGCAGCACAGGGGACTATGGCTACACCTTC | CSTGDYGYTF
TRBJ2-3 | TRBV6-4 | NA | NA | TGTGCCAGCAGTGCCGGGACTAGCACAGATACGCAGTATTTT | CASSAGTSTDTQYF
TRBJ2-1 | TRBV9 | once | NA | TGTGCCAGCAGCTCCCACCCGGCGGCGGAGCAGTTCTTC | CASSSHPAAEQFF
TRBJ2-1 | TRBV7-6 | NA | TRBD2 | TGTGCCAGCAGCTTAGAGGGACTAGCGGGAGTTGAGCAGTTCTTC | CASSLEGLAGVEQFF
TRBJ2-1 | TRBV5-1 | NA | TRBD2 | TGCGCCAGCAGCTCTAGGACTAGCGGGAGGCTCGACAATGAGCAGTTCTTC | CASSSRTSGRLDNEQFF
TRBJ1-2 | TRBV2 | NA | NA | TGTGCCAGCAGTGACGTACCGCCAAGGGGGACCTTC | CASSDVPPRGTF
TRBJ2-1 | TRBV25-1 | NA | NA | TGTGCCAGCAGTGAATTGGGGGGTTACTCCTACAATGAGCAGTTCTTC | CASSELGGYSYNEQFF
TRBJ2-7 | TRBV2 | once | TRBD2 | TGTGCCAGCAGTGGTAAGGGTCTAGCGGAAACTTCCTACGAGCAGTACTTC | CASSGKGLAETSYEQYF
TRBJ2-7 | TRBV9 | once | TRBD2 | TGTGCCAGCAGTGCTAGCGGGGCCTACGAGCAGTACTTC | CASSASGAYEQYF
TRBJ2-7 | TRBV4-3 | NA | NA | TGCGCCAGCAGCCAACCTGGAGCTACTAGCTACGAGCAGTACTTC | CASSQPGATSYEQYF
TRBJ2-1 | TRBV6-5 | NA | TRBD2 | TGTGCCAGCAGGGCGGGGGGAGAGTACAATGAGCAGTTCTTC | CASRAGGEYNEQFF
TRBJ2-3 | TRBV6-5 | once | NA | TGTGCCAGCACCTCAAGGACTACAGATACGCAGTATTTT | CASTSRTTDTQYF
TRBJ2-7 | TRBV19 | NA | NA | TGTGCCAGTAGCAAGCAGTACTTC | CASSKQYF
TRBJ2-5 | TRBV12-1 | NA | NA | TGTGCCAGCCTACAAGAGACCCAGTACTTC | CASLQETQYF